A single sample gave rise to the 10 T cell receptor beta chains below, sequenced in a study of T cell clonality in common variable immunodeficiency. TCRdb keeps only in-frame clones here, not all; method: immunoSEQ multiplex PCR. Singletons are absent from the sample, which has about 74,000 clones. The sequenced sample was peripheral blood mononuclear cells. All receptors come from a person aged 18 to 75 in good health.

This clone was recorded many times. Coverage ceases 3 residues before the CDR3 finishes, and the germline J gene fills in the end. The chain joins TRBV7-9 to TRBJ2-1, with 7 bases lining up with TRBD2. The germline V gene encodes CDR1 SEHNR and CDR2 FQNEAQ (reference sequence). The CDR3 is 14 residues long. The junction had 10 bases not matched to a gene; V was cut back by 5 bases and J by 9 bases. The part of the CDR3 DNA that was read is TGTGCCAGCAGCCCCTGGACTAGTTTGACTGAG. This codes for CASSPWTSLTE. The whole CDR3 protein is CASSPWTSLTEQFF.

This clone was seen many times. The CDR3 end lies 3 residues beyond the end of the read and is filled in from the germline J gene. The V gene is TRBV23-1, the J gene TRBJ2-6; 7 bases map to TRBD1. TRBV23-1 is an ORF for which the function is uncertain. V was clipped by 6 bases and J by 3 bases; unmatched bases: 14. This CDR3 comprises 18 residues. The CDR3 is CASSRRNDRDIGANVLTF. The part of the CDR3 DNA that was read is TGCGCCAGCAGCCGACGTAATGACAGGGACATTGGGGCCAACGTC.

This clone was picked up many times. Read data end 3 residues before the CDR3 end; the end is taken from the germline J gene. This rearrangement joins TRBV30 to TRBJ1-6; D unclear. CDR3 length: 12 residues. Germline loops: CDR1 GTSNPN, CDR2 SVGIG (reference sequence). Trimming cost V 3 bases and J 7 bases, with 7 bases left between them. The part of the CDR3 DNA that was read is TGTGCCTGGAGGGAAGGGAATTCACCC. It is translated as CAWREGNSP. The whole CDR3 sequence reads CAWREGNSPLHF.

This clone was seen repeatedly, ten times or more. The CDR3 extends 3 residues past the end of the read, so its final part is completed from the germline J gene. The chain recombines TRBV20-1 with TRBJ2-3, with 10 bases fitting TRBD2. Germline V lookup: CDR1 DFQATT, CDR2 SNEGSKA (reference sequence). V trimming: 4 bases; J trimming: 3 bases; junction bases outside the gene matches: 7. The CDR3 totals 15 residues. The part of the CDR3 DNA that was read is TGCAGTGCTACTTGGACTAGCGGCATGACAGATACG. This sequence encodes CSATWTSGMTDT. In full, the CDR3 reads CSATWTSGMTDTQYF.

This clone was seen repeatedly, ten times or more. The CDR3 end lies 3 residues beyond the end of the read and is filled in from the germline J gene. The J gene is TRBJ2-1, the V gene TRBV20-1; D might be TRBD2 (5 bases). Germline V gives CDR1 DFQATT, CDR2 SNEGSKA (reference sequence). This CDR3 is 10 amino acids long. The V and J ends lost 7 bases and 6 bases respectively, with 7 bases between them. The covered CDR3 bases are TGCAGTGTAAGCGGCAATGAG. Encoded protein: CSVSGNE. The whole CDR3 protein is CSVSGNEQFF.

This clone was observed many times. The read falls 3 residues short of the CDR3 end, and the missing part is taken from the germline J gene. This rearrangement joins TRBV5-1 to TRBJ2-3; a possible D gene is TRBD2 (6 bases). CDR1 and CDR2 (germline): SGHRS, YFSETQ. The V gene lost 3 bases and the J gene lost 3 bases, with 8 bases spanning the gap. The CDR3 has 13 amino acids. This CDR3 is CASSSAGTDTQYF. CDR3 DNA (partial): TGCGCCAGCAGCTCTGCGGGGACAGATACG.

In its sample, this clone was seen many times. The read stops 3 residues short of the end of the CDR3; the missing end is completed from the germline J gene. This chain links TRBV20-1 with TRBJ2-3, with 14 bases lining up with TRBD2. CDR1 is DFQATT and CDR2 is SNEGSKA in the germline V gene (reference sequence). This CDR3 has 16 residues. J lost 2 bases, V lost 7 bases, and 8 bases had no gene match. The CDR3 reads CSGGGTSGRTTDTQYF. The DNA read from the CDR3 is TGCAGTGGTGGGGGGACTAGCGGGAGAACCACAGATACG.

At least ten counts were recorded for this clone. The sequenced fragment ends 3 residues before the CDR3 boundary, so the rest is inferred from the germline J gene. This chain links TRBV19 with TRBJ2-5, with TRBD1 matching over 8 bases. Germline CDR1 is LNHDA and CDR2 is SQIVND (reference sequence). CDR3 length: 14 amino acids. V shed 5 bases, J shed 4 bases, and the junction held 6 bases outside the gene matches. CDR3 protein: CASSVIQGGETQYF. The DNA read from the CDR3 is TGTGCCAGTAGTGTCATACAGGGGGGAGAGACC.

In this sample, this clone turned up many times. The read terminates 3 residues before the CDR3 end, so the remaining end is supplied by the germline J gene. This chain joins TRBV5-4 and TRBJ1-1, with a tentative D call TRBD1 (5 bases). V lost 5 bases and J 5 bases, leaving 16 bases between the germline ends. The CDR3 runs to 14 residues. From germline, CDR1 is SGHNT and CDR2 YYREEE (reference sequence). The CDR3 DNA, read in part, is TGTGCCAGCAGTCCAGGGTTTAGGCGGACTGAA. Amino acids: CASSPGFRRTE. The whole CDR3 region reads CASSPGFRRTEAFF.

This clone occurred many times. The CDR3 DNA, read in part, is TGTGCCAGCAGCTTACGCGGGACAGGAAACACCGGGGAG. Translating it yields CASSLRGTGNTGE. The full CDR3 protein reads CASSLRGTGNTGELFF. The V gene is TRBV7-3, the J gene TRBJ2-2, with TRBD1 matching over 8 bases. From the germline J gene comes the end of the CDR3, since the read stops 3 residues before it. This CDR3 is built from 16 residues. After removal of 2 bases from V and 2 bases from J, the junction contained 4 bases not matched to a gene. The germline V gene encodes CDR1 SGHTA and CDR2 FQGTGA.